This entry lists 13 T cell receptor beta chains sequenced from one sample in a study of T cell responses to AZD1222 COVID-19 vaccine. Sequencing was performed with immunoSEQ multiplex PCR; in TCRdb, only in-frame clones are kept and a portion is missing. The table lists roughly 150,000 clones, about 89% of them singletons. Sequencing used peripheral blood, obtained 28 days after the second AZD1222 dose. These receptors were collected from an adult who received the AZD1222 COVID-19 vaccine.

The rearrangement links TRBV7-2 to TRBJ1-5; 10 positions agree with TRBD1. Trimming cost V 5 bases and J 4 bases; bases outside gene matches: 8. CDR1 and CDR2 (germline): SGHTA, FQGNSA. There are 16 residues in the CDR3. CDR3 nucleotide sequence: TGTGCCAGCAGCCCACGGACAGGGGGTGGGAATCAGCCCCAGCATTTT. Protein product: CASSPRTGGGNQPQHF.

The chain links TRBV12-3 or TRBV12-4 to TRBJ2-7; TRBD1 might be the D (6 bases). V was pared by 6 bases and J by 5 bases, with 14 bases between. The CDR3 covers 13 residues. Here the CDR3 DNA reads TGTGCCAGCAGGCCGCCCAACAGGGACGAGCAGTACTTC. It is translated as CASRPPNRDEQYF.

V usage is TRBV2 and J usage is TRBJ2-3, with D unresolved. Between the trimmed V and J ends, which lost 3 bases and 11 bases, there was a span of 21 bases. This CDR3 spans 15 amino acids. Germline V CDR1 and CDR2: SNHLY, FYNNEI. The CDR3 loop is CASSDGLTPFPEQYF. CDR3 sequence (DNA): TGTGCCAGCAGTGATGGGCTGACACCCTTCCCCGAGCAGTATTTT.

V usage is TRBV7-8 and J usage is TRBJ2-7; tentatively, D is TRBD1 or TRBD2 (5 bases each). This CDR3 region has 14 residues. Trimming cost V 2 bases and J 2 bases, with 10 bases left between them. CDR1 and CDR2 (germline): SGHVS, FQNEAQ. CDR3 loop: CASSLQGPPYEQYF. Here the CDR3 DNA reads TGTGCCAGCAGCTTACAGGGACCACCCTACGAGCAGTACTTC.

The table lists this clone with a count of one. V gene TRBV27 combines with J gene TRBJ2-3; the D is unclear. V lost 1 base, J lost 8 bases, and 7 bases lay in between. Germline assignment: CDR1 MNHEY and CDR2 SMNVEV (reference sequence). The CDR3 consists of 12 residues. CDR3 sequence reads: CASSLLKGTQYF. The CDR3 bases are TGTGCCAGCAGTTTATTGAAGGGTACGCAGTATTTT.

The chain is built from TRBV9 and TRBJ2-2; 9 nucleotides line up with TRBD2. CDR1 and CDR2 from the germline V gene are SGDLS and YYNGEE. This CDR3 is built from 16 residues. V was clipped by 0 bases and J by 4 bases; unmatched bases: 4. This CDR3 reads CASSVDLAGVTGELFF. DNA for the CDR3: TGTGCCAGCAGCGTAGACTTAGCGGGAGTCACCGGGGAGCTGTTTTTT.

The J gene is TRBJ2-2, the V gene TRBV12-5, with D possibly being TRBD2 (5 bases). CDR1 LGHNT and CDR2 FRNRAP come from the germline V gene. The CDR3 sequence is 14 residues long. Trimming removed 7 bases from V and 5 bases from J, with 14 bases in between. The CDR3 nucleotides read TGTGCTAGTGAGCGTAGAGGGCTTACCGGGGAGCTGTTTTTT. This translates into CASERRGLTGELFF. The full variable domain, rest sourced from reference TRBV12-5 and TRBJ2-2, is DARVTQTPRHKVTEMGQEVTMRCQPILGHNTVFWYRQTMMQGLELLAYFRNRAPLDDSGMPKDRFSAEMPDATLATLKIQPSEPRDSAVYFCASERRGLTGELFFGEGSRLTVL.

The V call is TRBV2, the J call TRBJ1-1; D remains ambiguous. The CDR3 is made up of 13 amino acids. V was trimmed by 7 bases and J by 1 base, leaving 10 bases between them. CDR1 SNHLY and CDR2 FYNNEI come from the germline V gene. CDR3 protein: CASTVAPNTEAFF. For the CDR3, the DNA is TGTGCCAGCACAGTTGCCCCGAACACTGAAGCTTTCTTT.

This rearrangement joins TRBV2 to TRBJ1-2; possibly TRBD1 for D (5 bases). V was trimmed by 3 bases and J by 5 bases, leaving 13 bases between them. Germline V CDR1 and CDR2: SNHLY, FYNNEI. The length of the CDR3 is 14 residues. This CDR3 is CASSEGGAPYGYTF. The CDR3 region has the DNA TGTGCCAGCAGTGAGGGAGGGGCGCCATATGGCTACACCTTC.

The V gene is TRBV25-1, the J gene TRBJ2-5, with D perhaps matching TRBD1 (6 bases). CDR1 and CDR2 from the germline V gene are MGHDK and SYGVNS. Trimming stripped 2 bases from V and 1 base from J, with 8 bases between. The CDR3 loop spans 14 amino acids. The CDR3 DNA reads TGTGCCAGCAGTGAAGAGGACAGCCAAGAGACCCAGTACTTC. This translates into CASSEEDSQETQYF.

The CDR3 DNA reads as TGTGCCAGCAGCGGAGGACTAGCGGAGACAGATACGCAGTATTTT. Encoded protein: CASSGGLAETDTQYF. V usage is TRBV9 and J usage is TRBJ2-3; 10 bases align to TRBD2. CDR1 and CDR2 from the germline V gene are SGDLS and YYNGEE. Trimming removed 3 bases from V and 3 bases from J; junction bases left unmatched: 4. This CDR3 has 15 residues.

V is TRBV10-3 and J is TRBJ2-3; TRBD1 matches at 9 bases. Germline CDR1 ENHRY, CDR2 SYGVKD. V lost 7 bases, J lost 2 bases, and 22 bases stayed unmatched. CDR3 size: 20 residues. The CDR3 reads CAIIKGQGRGEVGYTDTQYF. The CDR3 nucleotides read TGTGCCATCATCAAGGGACAGGGTCGTGGAGAGGTAGGGTACACAGATACGCAGTATTTT.

V is TRBV5-4 and J is TRBJ2-2, with a weak D call TRBD1 (7 bases). CDR3 length: 15 residues. Per germline, CDR1 SGHNT and CDR2 YYREEE (reference sequence). Trimming cost V 5 bases and J 4 bases, with 15 bases left between them. The CDR3 loop is CASRFSGGSTGELFF. DNA of the CDR3: TGTGCCAGCAGGTTCTCAGGGGGGAGCACCGGGGAGCTGTTTTTT.